The entry below gives a single T cell receptor beta chain sequence along with its context. The target antigen is unknown. The sample originates from a study of monozygotic twins with inflammatory bowel disease. Every single donor had an approximately 2.7 ml blood sample drawn. Findings and limits, study-wide: Evidence did not back any single strong signal or clonotype linked to IBD.

In eight separate reactions per sample, cDNA was generated. Following a re-call of the 5' RACE reads, TCRdb has one entry per CDR3 protein and lacks DNA. The table lists approximately 400,000 distinct CDR3 sequences. CDR3 length: 16 amino acids. From germline, CDR1 is GTSNPN and CDR2 SVGIG (reference sequence). The clonotype was recovered from a human donor with ulcerative colitis or Crohn's disease, or a healthy co-twin of an affected twin (not recorded which). The sequenced sample consisted of blood. The gene calls are TRBV30 and TRBJ2-3; as DNA is missing, the TRBD2 call by TCRdb cannot be tested. The CDR3 reads CAWSEGLADDQDTQYF.